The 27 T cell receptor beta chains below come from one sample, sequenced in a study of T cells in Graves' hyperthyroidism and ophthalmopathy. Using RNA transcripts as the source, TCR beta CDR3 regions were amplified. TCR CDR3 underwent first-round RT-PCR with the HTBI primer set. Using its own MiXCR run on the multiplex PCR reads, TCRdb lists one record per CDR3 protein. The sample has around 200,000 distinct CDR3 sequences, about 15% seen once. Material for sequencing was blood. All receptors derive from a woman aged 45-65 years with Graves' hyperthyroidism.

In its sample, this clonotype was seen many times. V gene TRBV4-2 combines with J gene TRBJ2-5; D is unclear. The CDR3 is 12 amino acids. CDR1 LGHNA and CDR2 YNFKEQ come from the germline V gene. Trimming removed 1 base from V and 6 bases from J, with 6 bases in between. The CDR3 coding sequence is TGTGCCAGCAGCCAAGTGCGACAGACCCAGTACTTC. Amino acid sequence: CASSQVRQTQYF.

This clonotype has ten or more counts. The CDR3 protein is CASSLGVKQYF. Written as DNA, the CDR3 is TGTGCCAGCAGTTTAGGTGTCAAGCAGTACTTC. The chain uses TRBV27 and TRBJ2-7; D ambiguous. This CDR3 has 11 residues. CDR1 is MNHEY and CDR2 is SMNVEV in the germline V gene (reference sequence). V was shortened by 2 bases and J by 8 bases, with 7 bases between the two germline ends.

DNA for the CDR3: TGCGCCAGCAGCTCCTTAGACAGATACTCTGGAAACACCATATATTTT. Translated, it gives CASSSLDRYSGNTIYF. This rearrangement joins TRBV5-1 to TRBJ1-3; tentatively, D is TRBD1 (5 bases). The germline V gene has CDR1 SGHRS and CDR2 YFSETQ. Deletions cut 3 bases from V and 0 bases from J, with 13 bases between. CDR3 length: 16 amino acids.

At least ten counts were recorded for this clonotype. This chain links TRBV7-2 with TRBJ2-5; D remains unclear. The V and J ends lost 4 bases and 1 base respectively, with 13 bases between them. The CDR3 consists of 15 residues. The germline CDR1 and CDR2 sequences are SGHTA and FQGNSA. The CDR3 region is CASSSYSASQETQYF. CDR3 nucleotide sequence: TGTGCCAGCAGCTCCTATTCGGCCTCCCAAGAGACCCAGTACTTC.

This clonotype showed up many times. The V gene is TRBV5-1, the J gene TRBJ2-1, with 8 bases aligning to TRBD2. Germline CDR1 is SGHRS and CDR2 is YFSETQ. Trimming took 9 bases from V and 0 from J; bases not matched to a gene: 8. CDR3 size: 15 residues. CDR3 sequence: CATRLAQSSYNEQFF. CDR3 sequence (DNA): TGCGCCACTCGACTAGCGCAAAGCTCCTACAATGAGCAGTTCTTC.

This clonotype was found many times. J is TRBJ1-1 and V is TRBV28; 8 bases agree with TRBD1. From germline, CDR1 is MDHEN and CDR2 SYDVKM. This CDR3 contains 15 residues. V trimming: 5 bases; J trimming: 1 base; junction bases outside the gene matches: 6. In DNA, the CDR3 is TGTGCCAGCAGTCAACAGGGGGGGAAGAACACTGAAGCTTTCTTT. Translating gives CASSQQGGKNTEAFF.

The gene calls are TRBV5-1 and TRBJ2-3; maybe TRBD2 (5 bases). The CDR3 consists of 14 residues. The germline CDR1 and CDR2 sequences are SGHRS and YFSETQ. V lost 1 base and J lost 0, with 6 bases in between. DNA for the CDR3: TGCGCCAGCAGCTTGCCGGGAAGCACAGATACGCAGTATTTT. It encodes CASSLPGSTDTQYF.

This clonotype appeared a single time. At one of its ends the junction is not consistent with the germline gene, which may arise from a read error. Here the CDR3 DNA reads TGTGCCAGCAGCTTATCCCCAGGGGCAGTAATCGAGCAGTACTTC. It specifies CASSLSPGAVIEQYF. The chain couples TRBV27 to TRBJ2-7; D possibly corresponds to TRBD1 (6 bases). The CDR3 is 15 amino acids. Germline CDR1 is MNHEY and CDR2 is SMNVEV (reference sequence).

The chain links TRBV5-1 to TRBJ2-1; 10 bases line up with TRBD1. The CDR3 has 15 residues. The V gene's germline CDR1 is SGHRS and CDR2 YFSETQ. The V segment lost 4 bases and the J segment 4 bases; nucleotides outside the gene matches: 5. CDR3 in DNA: TGCGCCAGCAGCCAGGGGACAGGGGTGTACAATGAGCAGTTCTTC. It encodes CASSQGTGVYNEQFF.

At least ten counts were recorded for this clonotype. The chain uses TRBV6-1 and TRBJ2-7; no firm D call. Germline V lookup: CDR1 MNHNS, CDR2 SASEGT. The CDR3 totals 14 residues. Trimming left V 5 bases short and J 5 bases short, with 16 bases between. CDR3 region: CASSYSPRVNEQYF. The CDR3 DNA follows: TGTGCCAGCAGTTACAGCCCTCGGGTAAACGAGCAGTACTTC.

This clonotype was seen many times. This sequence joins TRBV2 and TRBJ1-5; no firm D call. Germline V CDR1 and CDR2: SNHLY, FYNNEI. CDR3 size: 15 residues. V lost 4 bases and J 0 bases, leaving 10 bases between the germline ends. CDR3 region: CASSVLADSNQPQHF. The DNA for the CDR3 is TGTGCCAGCAGTGTGTTAGCAGATAGCAATCAGCCCCAGCATTTT.

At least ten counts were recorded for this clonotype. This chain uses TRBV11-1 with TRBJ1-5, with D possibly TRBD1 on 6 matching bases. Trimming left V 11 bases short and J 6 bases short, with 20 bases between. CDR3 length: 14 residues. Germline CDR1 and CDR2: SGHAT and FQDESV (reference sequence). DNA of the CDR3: TGTGCCCGGCGGGGGGGCCGGTGTGGTCAGCCCCAGCATTTT. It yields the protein CARRGGRCGQPQHF.

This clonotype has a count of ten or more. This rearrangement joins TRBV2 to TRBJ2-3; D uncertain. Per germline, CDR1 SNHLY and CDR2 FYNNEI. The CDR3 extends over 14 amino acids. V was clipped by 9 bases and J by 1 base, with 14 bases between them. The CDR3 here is CASGQPPGTDTQYF. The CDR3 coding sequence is TGTGCCAGTGGGCAGCCCCCGGGCACAGATACGCAGTATTTT. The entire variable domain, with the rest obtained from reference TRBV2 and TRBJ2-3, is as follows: EPEVTQTPSHQVTQMGQEVILRCVPISNHLYFYWYRQILGQKVEFLVSFYNNEISEKSEIFDDQFSVERPDGSNFTLKIRSTKLEDSAMYFCASGQPPGTDTQYFGPGTRLTVL.

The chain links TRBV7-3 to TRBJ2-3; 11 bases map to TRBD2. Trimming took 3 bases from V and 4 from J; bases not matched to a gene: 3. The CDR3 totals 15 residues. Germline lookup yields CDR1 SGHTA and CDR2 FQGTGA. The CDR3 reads CASSFSGGASDTQYF. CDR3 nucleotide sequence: TGTGCCAGCAGCTTTAGCGGGGGGGCGTCAGATACGCAGTATTTT. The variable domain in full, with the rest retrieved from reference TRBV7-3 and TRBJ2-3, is GAGVSQTPSNKVTEKGKYVELRCDPISGHTALYWYRQSLGQGPEFLIYFQGTGAADDSGLPNDRFFAVRPEGSVSTLKIQRTERGDSAVYLCASSFSGGASDTQYFGPGTRLTVL.

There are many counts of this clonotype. CDR3 region: CASSLVGDSSYEQYF. CDR3 DNA sequence: TGTGCCAGCAGCTTAGTGGGGGACAGCTCCTACGAGCAGTACTTC. The rearrangement joins TRBV7-9 to TRBJ2-7, with 7 bases that match TRBD1. The CDR3 spans 15 residues. The germline gives CDR1 SEHNR, CDR2 FQNEAQ (reference sequence). V shed 1 base, J shed 0 bases, and the junction held 3 bases outside the gene matches. Looking up the rest from reference TRBV7-9 and TRBJ2-7 gives the full variable domain: DTGVSQNPRHKITKRGQNVTFRCDPISEHNRLYWYRQTLGQGPEFLTYFQNEAQLEKSRLLSDRFSAERPKGSFSTLEIQRTEQGDSAMYLCASSLVGDSSYEQYFGPGTRLTVT.

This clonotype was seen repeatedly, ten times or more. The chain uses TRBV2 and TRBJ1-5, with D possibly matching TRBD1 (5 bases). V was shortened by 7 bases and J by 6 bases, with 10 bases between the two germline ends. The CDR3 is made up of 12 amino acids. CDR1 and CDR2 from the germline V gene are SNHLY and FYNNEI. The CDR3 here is CASTAGSQPQHF. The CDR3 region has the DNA TGTGCCAGCACCGCAGGGAGTCAGCCCCAGCATTTT.

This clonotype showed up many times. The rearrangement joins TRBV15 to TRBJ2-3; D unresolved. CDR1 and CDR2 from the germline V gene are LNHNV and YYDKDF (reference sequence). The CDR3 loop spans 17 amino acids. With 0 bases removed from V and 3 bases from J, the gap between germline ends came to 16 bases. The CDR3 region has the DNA TGTGCCACCAGCAGAGAACCCTCCTCTCCAATTACAGATACGCAGTATTTT. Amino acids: CATSREPSSPITDTQYF.

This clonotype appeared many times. The CDR3 nucleotides are TGTGCCAGCAGCCCTCAAGGGGGTTCCTACGAGCAGTACTTC. Its protein product is CASSPQGGSYEQYF. The rearrangement links TRBV7-2 to TRBJ2-7, with D possibly being TRBD1 (6 bases). Trimming stripped 5 bases from V and 1 base from J, with 12 bases between. CDR1 and CDR2 from the germline V gene are SGHTA and FQGNSA. The CDR3 extends over 14 amino acids.

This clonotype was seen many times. CDR3 DNA sequence: TGTGCCAGCAGGTTAGGGGGGGGGCCTTTGAATGAGCAGTTCTTC. Protein product: CASRLGGGPLNEQFF. The chain has TRBV28 and TRBJ2-1; D is possibly TRBD2 (7 bases). V was trimmed by 6 bases and J by 7 bases, leaving 19 bases between them. The CDR3 has 15 residues. The germline gives CDR1 MDHEN, CDR2 SYDVKM.

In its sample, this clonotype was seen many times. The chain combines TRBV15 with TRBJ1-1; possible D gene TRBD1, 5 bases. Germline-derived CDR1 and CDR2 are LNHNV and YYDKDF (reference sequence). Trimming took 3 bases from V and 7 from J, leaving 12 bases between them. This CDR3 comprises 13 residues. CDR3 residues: CATSSLGAHEAFF. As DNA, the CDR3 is TGTGCCACCAGCAGTCTCGGGGCCCATGAAGCTTTCTTT.

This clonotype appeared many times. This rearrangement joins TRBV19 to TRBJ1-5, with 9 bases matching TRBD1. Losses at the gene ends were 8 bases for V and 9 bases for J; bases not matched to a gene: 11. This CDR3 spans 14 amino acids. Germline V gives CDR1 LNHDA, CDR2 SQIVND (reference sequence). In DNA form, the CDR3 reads TGTGCCAGTTTAAGGGGCACAGGGGGCTGGCCCCAGCATTTT. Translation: CASLRGTGGWPQHF.

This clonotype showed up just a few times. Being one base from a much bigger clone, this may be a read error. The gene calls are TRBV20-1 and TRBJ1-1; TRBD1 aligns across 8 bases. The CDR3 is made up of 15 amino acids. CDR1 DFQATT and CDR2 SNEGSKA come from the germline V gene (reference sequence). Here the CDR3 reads CSASNRGGSGTEALF. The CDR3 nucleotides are TGCAGTGCTAGCAACAGGGGGGGGAGTGGCACTGAAGCTCTCTTT.

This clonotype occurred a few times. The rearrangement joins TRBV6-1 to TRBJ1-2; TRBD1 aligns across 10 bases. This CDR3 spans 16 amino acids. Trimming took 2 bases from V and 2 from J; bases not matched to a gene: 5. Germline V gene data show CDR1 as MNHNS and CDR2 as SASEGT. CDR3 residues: CASSEYGTGVNYGYTF. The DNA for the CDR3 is TGTGCCAGCAGTGAATATGGGACAGGGGTAAACTATGGCTACACCTTC.

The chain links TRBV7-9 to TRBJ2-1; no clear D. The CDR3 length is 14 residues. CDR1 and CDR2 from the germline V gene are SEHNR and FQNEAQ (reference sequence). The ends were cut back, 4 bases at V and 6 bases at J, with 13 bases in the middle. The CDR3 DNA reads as TGTGCCAGCAGCTCGGCCAAGACTGGCAATGAGCAGTTCTTC. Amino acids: CASSSAKTGNEQFF.

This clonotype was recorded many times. The CDR3 sequence is CASSPQGGGGGYTF. The CDR3 DNA is TGTGCCAGCAGTCCCCAGGGGGGGGGCGGTGGCTACACCTTC. This chain links TRBV27 with TRBJ1-2; 7 positions match TRBD1. The germline V gene encodes CDR1 MNHEY and CDR2 SMNVEV (reference sequence). V trimming: 5 bases; J trimming: 7 bases; junction bases outside the gene matches: 10. This CDR3 comprises 14 residues.

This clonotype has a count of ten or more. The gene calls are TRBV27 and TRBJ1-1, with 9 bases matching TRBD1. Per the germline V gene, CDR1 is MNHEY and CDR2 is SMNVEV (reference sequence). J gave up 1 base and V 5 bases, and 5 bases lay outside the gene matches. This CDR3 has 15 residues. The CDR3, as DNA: TGTGCCAGCAGTCGTCGGACAGGGGCGAACACTGAAGCTTTCTTT. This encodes CASSRRTGANTEAFF.

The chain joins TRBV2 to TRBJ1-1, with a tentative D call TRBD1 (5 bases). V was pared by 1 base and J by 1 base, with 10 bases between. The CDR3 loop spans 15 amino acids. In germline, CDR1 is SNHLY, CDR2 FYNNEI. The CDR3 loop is CASSEGGSWNTEAFF. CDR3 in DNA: TGTGCCAGCAGTGAAGGGGGCAGTTGGAACACTGAAGCTTTCTTT.